This T cell receptor beta chain stems from a study of response to subunit inactivated influenza vaccine. This clonotype was observed a few times. Using its own MiXCR run on the RT-PCR reads, TCRdb lists one record per CDR3 protein. The sample lists a few hundred thousand distinct CDR3 sequences; 20% to 25% were seen once. V was cut by 3 bases and J by 0 bases, with 11 bases left in between. Germline V gene data show CDR1 as SEHNR and CDR2 as FQNEAQ (reference sequence). The CDR3 totals 16 residues. The rearrangement uses TRBV7-9 and TRBJ2-2; no firm D call. Specimen: PBMCs from blood, collected less than 22 months after vaccination. This clonotype was obtained from a man aged 50 to 75 who received an inactivated influenza vaccine. The DNA for the CDR3 is TGTGCCAGCAGCTTGTTGGGGTTCGCGAACACCGGGGAGCTGTTTTTT. It translates to CASSLLGFANTGELFF.